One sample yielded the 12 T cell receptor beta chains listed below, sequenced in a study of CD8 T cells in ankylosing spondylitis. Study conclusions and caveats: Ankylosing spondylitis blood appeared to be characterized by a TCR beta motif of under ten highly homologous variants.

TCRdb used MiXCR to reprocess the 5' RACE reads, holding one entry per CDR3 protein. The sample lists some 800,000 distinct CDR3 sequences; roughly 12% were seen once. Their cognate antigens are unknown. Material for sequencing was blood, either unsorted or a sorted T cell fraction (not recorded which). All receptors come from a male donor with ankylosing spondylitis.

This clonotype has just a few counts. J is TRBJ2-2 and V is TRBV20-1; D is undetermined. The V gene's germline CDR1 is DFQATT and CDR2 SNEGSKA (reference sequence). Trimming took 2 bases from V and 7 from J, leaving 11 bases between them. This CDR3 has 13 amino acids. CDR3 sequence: CSARYPRSGELFF. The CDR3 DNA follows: TGCAGTGCTAGATATCCCCGGAGCGGGGAGCTGTTTTTT.

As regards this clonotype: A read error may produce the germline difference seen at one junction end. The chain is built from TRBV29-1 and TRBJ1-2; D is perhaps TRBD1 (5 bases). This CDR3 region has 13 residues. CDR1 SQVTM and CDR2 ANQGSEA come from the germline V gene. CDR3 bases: TGCAGCGATGAATCGGGGCCCAAGAAGGGCTACACCTTC. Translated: CSDESGPKKGYTF.

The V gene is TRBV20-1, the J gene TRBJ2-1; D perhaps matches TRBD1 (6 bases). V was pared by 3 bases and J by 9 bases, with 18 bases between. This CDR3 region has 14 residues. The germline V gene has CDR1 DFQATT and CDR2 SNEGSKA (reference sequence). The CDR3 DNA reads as TGCAGTGCTAGTAGGAACAGGGTGGCTAGTGAGCAGTTCTTC. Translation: CSASRNRVASEQFF.

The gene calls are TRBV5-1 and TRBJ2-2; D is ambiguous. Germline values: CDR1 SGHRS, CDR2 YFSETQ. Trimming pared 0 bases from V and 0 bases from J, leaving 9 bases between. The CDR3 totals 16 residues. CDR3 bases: TGCGCCAGCAGCTTGGACTACCTCACGAACACCGGGGAGCTGTTTTTT. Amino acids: CASSLDYLTNTGELFF.

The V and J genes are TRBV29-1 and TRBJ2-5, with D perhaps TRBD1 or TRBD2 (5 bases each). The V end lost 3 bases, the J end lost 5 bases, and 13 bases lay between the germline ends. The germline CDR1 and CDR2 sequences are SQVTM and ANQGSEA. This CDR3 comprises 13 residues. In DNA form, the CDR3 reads TGCAGCGTTGATCTGGGGGTAGGGGAGACCCAGTACTTC. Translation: CSVDLGVGETQYF.

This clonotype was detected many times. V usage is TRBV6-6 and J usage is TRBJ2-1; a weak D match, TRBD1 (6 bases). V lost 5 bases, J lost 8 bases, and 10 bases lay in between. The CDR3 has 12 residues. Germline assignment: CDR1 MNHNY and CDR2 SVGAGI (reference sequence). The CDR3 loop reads CASSSRGDEQFF. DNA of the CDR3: TGTGCCAGCAGTAGCAGGGGAGATGAGCAGTTCTTC.

The CDR3 loop is CASSLTSIGELFF. For the CDR3, the DNA is TGTGCCAGCAGCTTAACTTCAATCGGGGAGCTGTTTTTT. V usage is TRBV7-3 and J usage is TRBJ2-2; D not resolved. V was trimmed by 0 bases and J by 7 bases, leaving 6 bases between them. Germline V gene data show CDR1 as SGHTA and CDR2 as FQGTGA. The CDR3 is made up of 13 amino acids.

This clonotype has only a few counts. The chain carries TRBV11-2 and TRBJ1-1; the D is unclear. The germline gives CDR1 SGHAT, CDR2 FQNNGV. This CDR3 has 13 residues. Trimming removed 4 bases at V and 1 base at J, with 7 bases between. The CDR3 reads CASSYTSNTEAFF. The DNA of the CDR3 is TGTGCCAGCAGCTATACATCGAACACTGAAGCTTTCTTT.

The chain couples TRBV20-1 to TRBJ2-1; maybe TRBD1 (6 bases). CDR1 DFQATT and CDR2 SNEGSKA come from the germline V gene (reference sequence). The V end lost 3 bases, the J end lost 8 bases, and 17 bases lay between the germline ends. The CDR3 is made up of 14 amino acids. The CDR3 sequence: CSASSWGLVDEQFF. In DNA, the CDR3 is TGCAGTGCTAGTAGTTGGGGGCTAGTCGATGAGCAGTTCTTC.

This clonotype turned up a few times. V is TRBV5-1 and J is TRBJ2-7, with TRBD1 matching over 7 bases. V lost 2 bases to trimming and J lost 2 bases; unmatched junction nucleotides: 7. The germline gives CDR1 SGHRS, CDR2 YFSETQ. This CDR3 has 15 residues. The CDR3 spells CASSFQGVDPYEQYF. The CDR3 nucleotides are TGCGCCAGCAGCTTCCAGGGGGTCGATCCCTACGAGCAGTACTTC.

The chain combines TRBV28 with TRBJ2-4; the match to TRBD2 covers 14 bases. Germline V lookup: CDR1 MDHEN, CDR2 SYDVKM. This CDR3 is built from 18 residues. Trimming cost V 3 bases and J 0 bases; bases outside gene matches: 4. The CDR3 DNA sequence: TGTGCCAGCAGTTTGACTAGCGGGAGGGATCGAGCCAAAAACATTCAGTACTTC. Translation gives CASSLTSGRDRAKNIQYF. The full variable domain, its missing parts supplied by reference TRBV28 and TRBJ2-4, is DVKVTQSSRYLVKRTGEKVFLECVQDMDHENMFWYRQDPGLGLRLIYFSYDVKMKEKGDIPEGYSVSREKKERFSLILESASTNQTSMYLCASSLTSGRDRAKNIQYFGAGTRLSVL.

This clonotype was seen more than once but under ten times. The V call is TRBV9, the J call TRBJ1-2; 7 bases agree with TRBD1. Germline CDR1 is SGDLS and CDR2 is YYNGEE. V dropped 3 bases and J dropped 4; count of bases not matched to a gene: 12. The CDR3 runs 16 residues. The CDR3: CASSDRTTGYGYGYTF. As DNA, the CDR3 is TGTGCCAGCAGCGACCGAACGACAGGGTATGGCTATGGCTACACCTTC. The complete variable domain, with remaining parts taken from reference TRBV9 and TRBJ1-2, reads DSGVTQTPKHLITATGQRVTLRCSPRSGDLSVYWYQQSLDQGLQFLIQYYNGEERAKGNILERFSAQQFPDLHSELNLSSLELGDSALYFCASSDRTTGYGYGYTFGSGTRLTVV.